The clone carrying this T cell receptor (beta chain) appeared once. These data belong to a study of cytomegalovirus exposure and HLA in healthy donors. With V trimmed by 8 bases and J by 9 bases, 15 bases remained unmatched. Germline CDR1 and CDR2: SNHLY and FYNNEI. The CDR3 extends over 16 amino acids. The PCR ran on 60 Vbeta and 13 Jbeta primers. Profiled with immunoSEQ multiplex PCR; TCRdb holds only in-frame clones, not every one. The repertoire holds roughly 43,000 clones, with roughly 60% as singletons. This receptor was obtained from a human donor in good health. The source material was PBMCs. The gene calls are TRBV2 and TRBJ2-1; 11 bases agree with TRBD2. CDR3: CASHWSSGGPIGEQFF. The CDR3 DNA reads as TGTGCCAGCCATTGGTCTAGCGGGGGGCCCATAGGTGAGCAGTTCTTC.